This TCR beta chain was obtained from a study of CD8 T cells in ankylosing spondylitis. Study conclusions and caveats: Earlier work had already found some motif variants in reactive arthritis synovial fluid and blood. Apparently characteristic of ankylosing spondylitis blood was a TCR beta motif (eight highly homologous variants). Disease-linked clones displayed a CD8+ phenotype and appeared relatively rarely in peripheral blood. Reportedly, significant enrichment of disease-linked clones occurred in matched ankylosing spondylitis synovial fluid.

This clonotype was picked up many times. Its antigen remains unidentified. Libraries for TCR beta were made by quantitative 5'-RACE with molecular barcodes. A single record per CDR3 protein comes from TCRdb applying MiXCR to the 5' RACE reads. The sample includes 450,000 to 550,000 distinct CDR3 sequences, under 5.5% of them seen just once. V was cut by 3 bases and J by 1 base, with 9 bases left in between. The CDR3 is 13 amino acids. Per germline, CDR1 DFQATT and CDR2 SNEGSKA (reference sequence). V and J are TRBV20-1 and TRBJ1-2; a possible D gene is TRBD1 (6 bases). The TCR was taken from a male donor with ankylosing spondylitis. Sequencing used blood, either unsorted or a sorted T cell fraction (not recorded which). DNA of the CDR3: TGCAGTGCTAGCGACAGGATTAACTATGGCTACACCTTC. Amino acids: CSASDRINYGYTF.